The subject of this entry is one T cell receptor (beta chain). This entry comes from a study of blood T cell repertoires in COVID-19. Study information: Sources were T cells, B-cell-depleted T cells, or PBMCs; the material itself was cDNA or gDNA.

CDR3 length: 15 amino acids. Germline CDR1 is SGHTA and CDR2 is FQGNSA. Trimming removed 6 bases from V and 10 bases from J; junction bases left unmatched: 12. Authors' analysis steps: Using reference gene primer amplification, nucleated cell counts were estimated. Produced via immunoSEQ multiplex PCR; TCRdb's table is partial and in-frame only. For V, J and clone size, that table is used; D and trimming come from the DNA. The table has about 140,000 clones, around 87% seen once; the top ten hold approximately 10%. Donors were grouped by their self-reported clinical history. Two negative PCRs, clearance, or symptom resolution characterized the recovered Cohort 3 donors.

The sequenced sample consisted of PBMCs or T cells enriched from blood (not recorded which). This TCR was sampled from a man between 60 and 75 years old who had recovered from COVID-19. The V gene is TRBV7-2, the J gene TRBJ1-6; 7 positions match TRBD1. The CDR3 region is CASSPIQGTRSPLHF. CDR3 nucleotides: TGTGCCAGCAGTCCAATACAGGGGACGCGCTCACCCCTCCACTTT.